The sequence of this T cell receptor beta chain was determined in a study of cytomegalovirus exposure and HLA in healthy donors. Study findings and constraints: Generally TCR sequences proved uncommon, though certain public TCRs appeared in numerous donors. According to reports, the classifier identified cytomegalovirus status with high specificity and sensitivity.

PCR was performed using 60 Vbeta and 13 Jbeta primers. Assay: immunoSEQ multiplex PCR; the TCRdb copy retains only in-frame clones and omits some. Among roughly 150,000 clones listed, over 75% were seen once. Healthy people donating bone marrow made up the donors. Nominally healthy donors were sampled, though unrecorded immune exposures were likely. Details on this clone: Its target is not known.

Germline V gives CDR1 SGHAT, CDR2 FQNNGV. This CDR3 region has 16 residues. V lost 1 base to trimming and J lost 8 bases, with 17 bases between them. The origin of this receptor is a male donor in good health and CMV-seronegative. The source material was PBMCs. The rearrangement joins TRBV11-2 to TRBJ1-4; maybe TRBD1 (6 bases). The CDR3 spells CASSLGTGLEYEKLFF. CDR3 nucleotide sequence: TGTGCCAGCAGCTTAGGTACAGGGTTGGAGTACGAAAAACTGTTTTTT.